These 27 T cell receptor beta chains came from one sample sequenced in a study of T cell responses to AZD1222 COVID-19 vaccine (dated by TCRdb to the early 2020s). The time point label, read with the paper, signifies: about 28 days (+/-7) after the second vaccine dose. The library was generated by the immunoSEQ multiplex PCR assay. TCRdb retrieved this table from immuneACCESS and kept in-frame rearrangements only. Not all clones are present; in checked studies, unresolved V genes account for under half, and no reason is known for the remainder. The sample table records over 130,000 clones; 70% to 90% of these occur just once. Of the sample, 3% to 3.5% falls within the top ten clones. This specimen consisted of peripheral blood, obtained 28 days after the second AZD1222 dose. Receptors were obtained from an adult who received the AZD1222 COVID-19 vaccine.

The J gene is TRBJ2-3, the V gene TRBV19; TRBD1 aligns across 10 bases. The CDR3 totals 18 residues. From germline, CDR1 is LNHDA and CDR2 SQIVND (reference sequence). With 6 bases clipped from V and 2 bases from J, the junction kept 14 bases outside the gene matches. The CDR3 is CASSERRTGGFSTDTQYF. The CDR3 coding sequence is TGTGCCAGTAGCGAGAGACGGACAGGGGGATTTTCCACAGATACGCAGTATTTT.

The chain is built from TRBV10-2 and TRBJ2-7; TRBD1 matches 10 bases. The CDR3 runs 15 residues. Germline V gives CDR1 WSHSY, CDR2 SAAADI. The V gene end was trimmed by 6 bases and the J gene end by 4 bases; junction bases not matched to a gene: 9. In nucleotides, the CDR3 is TGCGCCAGCAGGCCGACAGGGGGCATGGGATACGAGCAGTACTTC. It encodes CASRPTGGMGYEQYF.

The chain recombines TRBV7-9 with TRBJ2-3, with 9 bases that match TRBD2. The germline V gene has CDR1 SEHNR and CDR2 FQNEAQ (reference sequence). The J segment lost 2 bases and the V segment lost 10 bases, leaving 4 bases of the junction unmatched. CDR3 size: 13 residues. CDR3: CATWTSDTDTQYF. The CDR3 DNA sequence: TGTGCCACCTGGACTAGCGACACAGATACGCAGTATTTT.

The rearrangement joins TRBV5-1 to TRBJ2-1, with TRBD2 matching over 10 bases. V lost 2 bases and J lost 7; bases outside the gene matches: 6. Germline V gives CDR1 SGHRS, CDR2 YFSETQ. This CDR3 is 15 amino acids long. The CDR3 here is CASSFTSGISNEQFF. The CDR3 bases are TGCGCCAGCAGCTTTACTAGCGGGATTTCGAATGAGCAGTTCTTC.

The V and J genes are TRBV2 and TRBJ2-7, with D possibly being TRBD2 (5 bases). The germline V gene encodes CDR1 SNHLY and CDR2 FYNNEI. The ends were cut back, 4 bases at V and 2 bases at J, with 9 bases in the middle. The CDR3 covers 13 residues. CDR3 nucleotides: TGTGCCAGCAGTGTAACTAGAACCTACGAGCAGTACTTC. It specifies CASSVTRTYEQYF.

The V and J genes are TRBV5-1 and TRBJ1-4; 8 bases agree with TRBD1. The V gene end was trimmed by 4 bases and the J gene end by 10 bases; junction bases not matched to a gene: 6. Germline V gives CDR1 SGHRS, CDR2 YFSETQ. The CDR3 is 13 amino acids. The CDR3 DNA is TGCGCCAGCAGCGAGACAGGGGACCGAAAACTGTTTTTT. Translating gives CASSETGDRKLFF.

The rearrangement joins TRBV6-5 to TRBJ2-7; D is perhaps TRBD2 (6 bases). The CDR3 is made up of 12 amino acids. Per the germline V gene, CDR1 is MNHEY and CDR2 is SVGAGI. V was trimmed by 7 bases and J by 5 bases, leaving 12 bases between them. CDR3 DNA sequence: TGTGCCAGCAAAACCCAGCGGGACGAGCAGTACTTC. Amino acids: CASKTQRDEQYF.

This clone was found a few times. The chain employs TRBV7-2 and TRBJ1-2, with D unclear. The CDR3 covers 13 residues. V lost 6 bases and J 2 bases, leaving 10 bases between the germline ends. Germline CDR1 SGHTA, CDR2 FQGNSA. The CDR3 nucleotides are TGTGCCAGCAGTTATAAAGGGAACTATGGCTACACCTTC. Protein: CASSYKGNYGYTF. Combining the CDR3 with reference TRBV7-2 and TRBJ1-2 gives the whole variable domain GAGVSQSPSNKVTEKGKDVELRCDPISGHTALYWYRQSLGQGLEFLIYFQGNSAPDKSGLPSDRFSAERTGGSVSTLTIQRTQQEDSAVYLCASSYKGNYGYTFGSGTRLTVV.

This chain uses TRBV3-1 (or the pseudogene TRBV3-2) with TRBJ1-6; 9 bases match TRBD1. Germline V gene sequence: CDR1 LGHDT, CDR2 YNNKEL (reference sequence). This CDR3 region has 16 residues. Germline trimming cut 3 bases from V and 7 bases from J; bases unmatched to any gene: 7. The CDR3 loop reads CASSQALGQGNSPLHF. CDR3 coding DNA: TGTGCCAGCAGCCAGGCCCTTGGACAGGGGAATTCACCCCTCCACTTT.

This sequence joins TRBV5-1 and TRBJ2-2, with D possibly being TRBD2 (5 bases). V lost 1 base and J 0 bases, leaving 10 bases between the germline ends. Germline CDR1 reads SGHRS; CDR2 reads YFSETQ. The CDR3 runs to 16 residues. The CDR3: CASSLSLAANTGELFF. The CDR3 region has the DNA TGCGCCAGCAGCTTGTCCCTAGCTGCGAACACCGGGGAGCTGTTTTTT.

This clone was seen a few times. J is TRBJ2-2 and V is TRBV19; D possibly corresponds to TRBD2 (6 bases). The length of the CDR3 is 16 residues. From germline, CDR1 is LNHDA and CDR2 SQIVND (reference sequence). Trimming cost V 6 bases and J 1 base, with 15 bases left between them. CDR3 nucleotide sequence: TGTGCCAGTAGGGGTCTGGGTAGCGGGAACACCGGGGAGCTGTTTTTT. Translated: CASRGLGSGNTGELFF.

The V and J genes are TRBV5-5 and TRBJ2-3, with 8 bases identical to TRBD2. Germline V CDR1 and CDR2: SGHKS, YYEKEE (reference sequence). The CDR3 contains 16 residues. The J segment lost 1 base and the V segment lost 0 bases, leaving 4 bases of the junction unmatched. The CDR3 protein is CASSLVGRGGTDTQYF. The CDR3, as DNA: TGTGCCAGCAGCTTGGTCGGGCGGGGGGGCACAGATACGCAGTATTTT.

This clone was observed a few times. The DNA for the CDR3 is TGTGCCAGCAGTTTAGGAGGCTCCGAGCAGTACTTC. It specifies CASSLGGSEQYF. The V gene is TRBV12-3 or TRBV12-4, the J gene TRBJ2-7; D gene ambiguous. V lost 1 base, J lost 6 bases, and 7 bases lay in between. This CDR3 spans 12 amino acids.

The CDR3: CASSLFGKSSRGYTF. The CDR3 DNA sequence: TGTGCCAGCAGTTTGTTCGGGAAATCCTCTAGGGGCTACACCTTC. The chain carries TRBV28 and TRBJ1-2; D is unresolved. Germline lookup yields CDR1 MDHEN and CDR2 SYDVKM. Trimming removed 3 bases from V and 8 bases from J, with 19 bases in between. The CDR3 loop spans 15 amino acids.

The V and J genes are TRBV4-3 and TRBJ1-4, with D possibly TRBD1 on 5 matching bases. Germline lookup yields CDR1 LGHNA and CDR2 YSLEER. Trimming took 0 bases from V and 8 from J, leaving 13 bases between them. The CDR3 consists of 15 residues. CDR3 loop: CASSQDGRGGEKLFF. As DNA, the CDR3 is TGCGCCAGCAGCCAAGATGGGAGGGGTGGGGAAAAACTGTTTTTT.

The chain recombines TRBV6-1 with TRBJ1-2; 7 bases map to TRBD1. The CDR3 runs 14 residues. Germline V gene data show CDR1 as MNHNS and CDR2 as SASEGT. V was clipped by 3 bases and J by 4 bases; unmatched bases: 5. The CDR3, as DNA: TGTGCCAGCAGTGAGGGAACAGGGGTCTATGGCTACACCTTC. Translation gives CASSEGTGVYGYTF.

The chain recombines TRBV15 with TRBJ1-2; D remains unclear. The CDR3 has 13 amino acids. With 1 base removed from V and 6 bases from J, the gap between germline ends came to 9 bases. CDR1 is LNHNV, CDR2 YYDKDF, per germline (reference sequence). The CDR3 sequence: CATSRASVDGYTF. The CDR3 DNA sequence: TGTGCCACCAGCAGAGCGTCGGTGGATGGCTACACCTTC.

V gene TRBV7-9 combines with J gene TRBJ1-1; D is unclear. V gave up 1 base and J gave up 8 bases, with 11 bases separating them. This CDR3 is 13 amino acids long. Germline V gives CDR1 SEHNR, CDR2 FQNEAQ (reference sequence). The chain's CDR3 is CASSLGREGEAFF. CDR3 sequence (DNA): TGTGCCAGCAGCTTAGGGCGGGAGGGCGAAGCTTTCTTT.

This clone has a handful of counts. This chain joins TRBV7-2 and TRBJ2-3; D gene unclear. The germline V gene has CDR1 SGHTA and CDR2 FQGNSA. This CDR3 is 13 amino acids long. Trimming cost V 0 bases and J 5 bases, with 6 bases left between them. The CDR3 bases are TGTGCCAGCAGCTTAGCGCGTCAAGATACGCAGTATTTT. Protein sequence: CASSLARQDTQYF.

The CDR3 here is CASSLRNRQNTEAFF. The CDR3 nucleotides read TGTGCCAGCAGCTTACGGAACAGACAAAACACTGAAGCTTTCTTT. The rearrangement links TRBV7-9 to TRBJ1-1; no definite D call. The germline V and J ends were trimmed by 2 bases and 2 bases, with 12 bases remaining between them. The CDR3 runs 15 residues. Germline V gene sequence: CDR1 SEHNR, CDR2 FQNEAQ (reference sequence).

In DNA form, the CDR3 reads TGTGCCACCAGTGATGGTCAGGGATCTGGCTACACCTTC. Its translation is CATSDGQGSGYTF. The chain links TRBV24-1 to TRBJ1-2; D possibly corresponds to TRBD1 (5 bases). CDR1 and CDR2 (germline): KGHDR, SFDVKD. The CDR3 is 13 residues long. V dropped 3 bases and J dropped 7 bases, with 11 bases sitting between them.

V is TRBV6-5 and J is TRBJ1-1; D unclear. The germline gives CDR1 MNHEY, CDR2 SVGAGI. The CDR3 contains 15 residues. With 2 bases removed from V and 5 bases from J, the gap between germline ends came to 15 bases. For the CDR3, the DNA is TGTGCCAGCAGTTACACGGGCCTCCGGAGGACTGAAGCTTTCTTT. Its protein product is CASSYTGLRRTEAFF.

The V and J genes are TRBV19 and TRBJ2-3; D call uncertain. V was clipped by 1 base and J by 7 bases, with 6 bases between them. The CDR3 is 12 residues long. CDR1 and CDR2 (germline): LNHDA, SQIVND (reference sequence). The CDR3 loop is CASSIGSYTQYF. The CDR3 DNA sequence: TGTGCCAGTAGTATAGGAAGCTATACGCAGTATTTT.

Here the CDR3 DNA reads TGCGCCAGCAGCTTGCAAGGACAGGGGATGAACAATGAGCAGTTCTTC. Protein product: CASSLQGQGMNNEQFF. The gene calls are TRBV5-1 and TRBJ2-1; 9 bases fit TRBD1. V lost 1 base and J lost 5; bases outside the gene matches: 7. The germline CDR1 and CDR2 sequences are SGHRS and YFSETQ. The CDR3 consists of 16 residues.

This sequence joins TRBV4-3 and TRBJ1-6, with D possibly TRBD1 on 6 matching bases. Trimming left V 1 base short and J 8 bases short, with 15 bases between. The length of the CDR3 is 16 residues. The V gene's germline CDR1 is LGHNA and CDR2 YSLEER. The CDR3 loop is CASSQVAGATDSPLHF. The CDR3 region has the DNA TGCGCCAGCAGCCAAGTCGCGGGGGCAACTGATTCACCCCTCCACTTT.

As DNA, the CDR3 is TGTGCCAGCAGCTCCCCGGCGGGGAATACGCAGTATTTT. Encoded protein: CASSSPAGNTQYF. The rearrangement joins TRBV7-2 to TRBJ2-3; D may be TRBD2 (6 bases). The germline V gene encodes CDR1 SGHTA and CDR2 FQGNSA. Trimming cost V 4 bases and J 7 bases, with 12 bases left between them. This CDR3 contains 13 residues.

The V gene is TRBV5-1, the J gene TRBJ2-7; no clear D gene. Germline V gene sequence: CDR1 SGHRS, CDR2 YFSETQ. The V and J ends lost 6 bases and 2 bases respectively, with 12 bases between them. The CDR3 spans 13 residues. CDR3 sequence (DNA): TGCGCCAGCAACCAGGACCGGACCTACGAGCAGTACTTC. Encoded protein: CASNQDRTYEQYF.